The rows below give T cell receptor beta chains drawn from one sample of a study of cytomegalovirus exposure and HLA in healthy donors. The table came from immunoSEQ multiplex PCR; TCRdb's copy has only in-frame clones and leaves some out. The profile shows 100,000 to 120,000 clones, 75% of them singletons. Sequenced: PBMCs. Receptors were obtained from a man between 35 and 55 years old in good health and CMV-seronegative. Each CDR3 is given with its conserved first and last residue. The D gene is left open where the match is weak. Size is omitted from some rows. Given values are once, few, many or a class for expanded clones.

cdr3_aa: CASSIELEVAQHF; cdr3_nt: TGTGCCAGTAGTATAGAACTCGAGGTGGCCCAGCATTTT; j_call: TRBJ1-5; d_call: NA; v_call: TRBV19; clone_size: NA
cdr3_aa: CASSQETTSGQPQHF; cdr3_nt: TGCGCCAGCAGCCAAGAAACCACTTCGGGGCAGCCCCAGCATTTT; j_call: TRBJ1-5; d_call: NA; v_call: TRBV4-1; clone_size: NA
cdr3_aa: CASRGQLYNEQFF; cdr3_nt: TGTGCCAGCAGGGGACAGCTGTACAATGAGCAGTTCTTC; j_call: TRBJ2-1; d_call: TRBD1; v_call: TRBV28; clone_size: once
cdr3_aa: CSVEYTNTNTGELFF; cdr3_nt: TGCAGCGTTGAATACACAAATACGAACACCGGGGAGCTGTTTTTT; j_call: TRBJ2-2; d_call: NA; v_call: TRBV29-1; clone_size: few
cdr3_aa: CASSQSGQGNYGYTF; cdr3_nt: TGTGCCAGCAGCCAATCGGGACAGGGTAACTATGGCTACACCTTC; j_call: TRBJ1-2; d_call: TRBD1; v_call: TRBV14; clone_size: NA
cdr3_aa: CASSIDGGTSEQFF; cdr3_nt: TGTGCCAGTAGTATAGATGGCGGGACTTCTGAGCAGTTCTTC; j_call: TRBJ2-1; d_call: NA; v_call: TRBV19; clone_size: NA
cdr3_aa: CASSPRTTGGTIYF; cdr3_nt: TGTGCCAGCAGCCCCAGGACAACCGGGGGGACCATATATTTT; j_call: TRBJ1-3; d_call: NA; v_call: TRBV7-3; clone_size: NA
cdr3_aa: CASSPSAVENEKLFF; cdr3_nt: TGTGCCAGCAGTCCCTCGGCGGTTGAGAATGAAAAACTGTTTTTT; j_call: TRBJ1-4; d_call: NA; v_call: TRBV28; clone_size: NA
cdr3_aa: CASSQEAGGGYTF; cdr3_nt: TGTGCCAGCAGCCAAGAGGCAGGGGGTGGCTACACCTTC; j_call: TRBJ1-2; d_call: TRBD1; v_call: TRBV14; clone_size: few
cdr3_aa: CASSPGQTSPLHF; cdr3_nt: TGTGCCAGCTCACCCGGACAGACATCACCCCTCCACTTT; j_call: TRBJ1-6; d_call: NA; v_call: TRBV18; clone_size: NA
cdr3_aa: CASSARLAGTDTQYF; cdr3_nt: TGTGCCAGCAGCGCGCGACTAGCCGGCACAGATACGCAGTATTTT; j_call: TRBJ2-3; d_call: TRBD2; v_call: TRBV11-2; clone_size: NA
cdr3_aa: CASSSGTVVHEQYF; cdr3_nt: TGTGCCAGCAGCTCCGGGACAGTTGTCCACGAGCAGTACTTC; j_call: TRBJ2-7; d_call: TRBD1; v_call: TRBV6-1; clone_size: NA
cdr3_aa: CASSVARTGGGYTF; cdr3_nt: TGTGCCAGCAGCGTAGCCAGGACCGGCGGGGGCTACACCTTC; j_call: TRBJ1-2; d_call: NA; v_call: TRBV9; clone_size: NA
cdr3_aa: CASSLAGGDQPQHF; cdr3_nt: TGTGCCAGCAGCTTGGCGGGGGGGGATCAGCCCCAGCATTTT; j_call: TRBJ1-5; d_call: NA; v_call: TRBV5-6; clone_size: once
cdr3_aa: CASSQEYIGGNEQFF; cdr3_nt: TGTGCCAGCAGCCAAGAATACATCGGCGGGAATGAGCAGTTCTTC; j_call: TRBJ2-1; d_call: NA; v_call: TRBV4-2; clone_size: once
cdr3_aa: CASSWGQGDSYEQYF; cdr3_nt: TGTGCCAGCAGCTGGGGACAGGGGGACTCCTACGAGCAGTACTTC; j_call: TRBJ2-7; d_call: TRBD1; v_call: TRBV5-4; clone_size: once
cdr3_aa: CASSRDRIYEQYF; cdr3_nt: TGTGCCAGCAGCCGGGACAGAATCTACGAGCAGTACTTC; j_call: TRBJ2-7; d_call: TRBD1; v_call: TRBV6-5; clone_size: NA
cdr3_aa: CASSRGTNQETQYF; cdr3_nt: TGTGCCAGCAGCCGTGGGACTAACCAAGAGACCCAGTACTTC; j_call: TRBJ2-5; d_call: TRBD2; v_call: TRBV5-4; clone_size: few
cdr3_aa: CASSLSGTVGNTIYF; cdr3_nt: TGTGCCAGCAGCTTAAGCGGGACGGTTGGAAACACCATATATTTT; j_call: TRBJ1-3; d_call: NA; v_call: TRBV11-2; clone_size: NA
cdr3_aa: CASSLLSGQGRSGANVLTF; cdr3_nt: TGTGCCAGCAGTTTATTGTCTGGGCAGGGGCGCTCTGGGGCCAACGTCCTGACTTTC; j_call: TRBJ2-6; d_call: NA; v_call: TRBV27; clone_size: few
cdr3_aa: CASSKVCLAGVSVTGWEQYF; cdr3_nt: TGTGCCAGCAGCAAAGTTTGTCTAGCGGGAGTTTCGGTGACGGGGTGGGAGCAGTACTTC; j_call: TRBJ2-7; d_call: NA; v_call: TRBV21-1; clone_size: once
cdr3_aa: CASSEGGGATDTQYF; cdr3_nt: TGTGCCAGCAGTGAAGGCGGGGGGGCCACAGATACGCAGTATTTT; j_call: TRBJ2-3; d_call: TRBD2; v_call: TRBV6-4; clone_size: many
cdr3_aa: CSVEMKSGGPSEQYF; cdr3_nt: TGCAGCGTTGAAATGAAGAGCGGGGGGCCCTCTGAGCAGTACTTC; j_call: TRBJ2-7; d_call: TRBD2; v_call: TRBV29-1; clone_size: NA
cdr3_aa: CASSIDYGVTQETQYF; cdr3_nt: TGTGCCAGCAGCATAGATTACGGGGTAACGCAAGAGACCCAGTACTTC; j_call: TRBJ2-5; d_call: NA; v_call: TRBV13; clone_size: NA
cdr3_aa: CASSTTGNYGYTF; cdr3_nt: TGTGCCAGCAGTACAACAGGGAACTATGGCTACACCTTC; j_call: TRBJ1-2; d_call: NA; v_call: TRBV6-4; clone_size: once
cdr3_aa: CAGSVELGVNTEAFF; cdr3_nt: TGTGCCGGCAGCGTAGAGTTAGGAGTGAACACTGAAGCTTTCTTT; j_call: TRBJ1-1; d_call: NA; v_call: TRBV7-9; clone_size: NA
cdr3_aa: CASSRQLDNEQFF; cdr3_nt: TGTGCCAGCTCACGACAACTAGACAATGAGCAGTTCTTC; j_call: TRBJ2-1; d_call: NA; v_call: TRBV18; clone_size: NA
cdr3_aa: CASSSSRTDTQYF; cdr3_nt: TGTGCCAGCAGCTCGTCTAGGACAGATACGCAGTATTTT; j_call: TRBJ2-3; d_call: NA; v_call: TRBV7-9; clone_size: NA
cdr3_aa: CASILNRGEAFF; cdr3_nt: TGCGCCAGCATCCTTAACCGGGGGGAAGCTTTCTTT; j_call: TRBJ1-1; d_call: NA; v_call: TRBV10-2; clone_size: NA
cdr3_aa: CASSLAPTGGGNQPQHF; cdr3_nt: TGTGCCAGCAGCTTAGCCCCGACAGGGGGCGGCAATCAGCCCCAGCATTTT; j_call: TRBJ1-5; d_call: TRBD1; v_call: TRBV7-2; clone_size: NA
cdr3_aa: CASSPGQTYEQYF; cdr3_nt: TGCGCCAGCAGCCCCGGACAGACCTACGAGCAGTACTTC; j_call: TRBJ2-7; d_call: NA; v_call: TRBV4-1; clone_size: few
cdr3_aa: CASEALDFDQPQHF; cdr3_nt: TGTGCCTCGGAGGCACTGGACTTCGATCAGCCCCAGCATTTT; j_call: TRBJ1-5; d_call: NA; v_call: TRBV19; clone_size: NA
cdr3_aa: CASSTGSTEAFF; cdr3_nt: TGTGCCAGCAGTACAGGGAGCACTGAAGCTTTCTTT; j_call: TRBJ1-1; d_call: NA; v_call: TRBV9; clone_size: NA